The clone carrying this T cell receptor (beta chain) has more than one count but fewer than ten. Its antigen is not identified. TCRdb independently ran MiXCR on the reads; one entry per CDR3 protein. The data show around 300,000 distinct CDR3 sequences, 9.5% seen once. This specimen comes from a study of T cell repertoires in cytomegalovirus infection. Study summary: From public TCR beta signatures came an indication of both CMV infection and matching HLA type. Broader study findings: Carriers of CMV plus the relevant HLA were identified by cumulative public TCR beta family frequency. HLA-C-restricted TCR beta clonotypes specific for CMV led the ex vivo response.

The germline CDR1 and CDR2 sequences are SNHLY and FYNNEI. The V end was cut by 0 bases, the J end by 6 bases, with 8 bases between. This CDR3 has 13 amino acids. This TCR was sampled from a human donor in good health (CMV status not recorded). Some clones in this sample may be carry-over from other donors' samples. The chain is built from TRBV2 and TRBJ1-1; no definite D call. Sequencing was done on a sample of PBMCs. The CDR3 here is CASSEAISAEAFF. The CDR3 nucleotides are TGTGCCAGCAGTGAAGCGATTTCAGCTGAAGCTTTCTTT.